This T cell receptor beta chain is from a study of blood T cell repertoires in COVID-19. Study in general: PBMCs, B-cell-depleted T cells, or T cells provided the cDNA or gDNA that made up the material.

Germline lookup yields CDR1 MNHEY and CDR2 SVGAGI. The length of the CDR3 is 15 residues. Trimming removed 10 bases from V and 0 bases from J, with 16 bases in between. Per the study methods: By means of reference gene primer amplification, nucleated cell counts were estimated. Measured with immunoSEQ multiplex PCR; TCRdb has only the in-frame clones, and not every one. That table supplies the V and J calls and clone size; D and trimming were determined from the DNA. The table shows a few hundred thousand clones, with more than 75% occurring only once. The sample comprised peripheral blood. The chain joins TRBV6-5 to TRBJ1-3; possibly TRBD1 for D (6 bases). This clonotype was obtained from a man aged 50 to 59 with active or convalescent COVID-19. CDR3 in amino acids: CATDPLTGSGNTIYF. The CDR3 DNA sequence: TGTGCCACCGACCCTTTGACAGGCTCTGGAAACACCATATATTTT.